The following is a T cell receptor (beta chain) sequence with its context. What antigen it recognizes has not been identified. There are no base qualities to consult, and no much larger clone falls within one base. Each donor gave one peripheral blood draw, about 110 mL on average, collected into heparinised tubes. A BD FACSAria II was used to sort naive, central memory, regulatory and stem cell-like memory CD4+ T cells with a panel that included CD45RO, CCR7, CD25, CD127, CD95 and CD27. All sorted populations exceeded 95% purity. Right away, PBMCs were isolated by Lymphoprep density gradient centrifugation and were stained directly, with no culture step. So that batch effects would be minimized, each experiment stained and sorted samples in pairs, pairing one healthy donor with one patient. This sample stems from a study of beta chain features in type 1 diabetes (dated by TCRdb to 2017 to 2018). Describing the broader study: No differences in mean age, gender distribution, total cell number or subset yield were found between patients and healthy donors. A total of roughly 100 million sorted cells were examined across all samples, and a strong correlation was observed between cell number per subset and RNA yield. In the study, TCRB repertoires of sorted circulating CD4+ T cell subsets from recently diagnosed type 1 diabetes patients were compared with those of matched healthy donors. Regulatory and stem cell-like memory subsets were obtained from only 8 patients and about eight healthy donors, while naive and central memory subsets were obtained from all 28 donors.

The entire isolated RNA was reverse transcribed using the High Capacity cDNA Reverse Transcription Kit, and thus expressed TCRB transcripts were sequenced. Deep immunoSEQ sequencing was performed on naive, central memory and regulatory T cell samples, with an average of approximately 3.9 million total reads per sample. Sorted cells were lysed in RLT buffer and RNA was extracted with DNase-treated RNeasy Micro or Mini kits, depending on cell number. To prevent cross-contamination, each cell subset was processed individually, whereas patient and healthy donor samples were processed jointly. The immunoSEQ multiplex PCR was used to amplify TCRB sequences from cDNA, generating 87-bp fragments that spanned the CDR3 region. Sequencing of the amplicons was done on the Illumina HiSeq platform. The authors' analysis ran thus. PCR bias was computationally corrected using synthetic template baselines, reads within Hamming distance 2 were collapsed, and singletons that could not be merged were discarded. By aligning reads against IMGT, V, D and J genes, CDR3 length, and insertions or deletions at six rearrangement sites were assigned. Within each subset, clonotype counts were normalized to sorted cell number, after which true diversity and Gini coefficients were computed with the tcR R package. The overlap coefficient, calculated on TCRB nucleotide sequences, was used to measure repertoire sharing. As a proxy for the pre-selection repertoire, out-of-frame TCRB sequences from naive cells were analyzed. In TCRdb, the immuneACCESS table is reduced to in-frame sequences with V and J assigned. These tables do not hold every clone; where another copy was compared, an unresolved V gene accounts for under half, and the others remain unexplained. The V and J calls and the clone size are those of that table, but D and trimming were determined from the DNA. This sample gives fewer than 900,000 clones in total; roughly 15% of them show up just once. The biggest ten clones account for around 0.02% of the sample.

Study-wide findings and limitations: A moderate but significant shortening of TCRB CDR3 length was observed in type 1 diabetes patients in all four CD4+ subsets. Because cDNA was sequenced instead of genomic DNA, highly expressing activated cells could be over-represented, though the groups showed no difference in activation or CD3 levels. PCR might favor shorter templates, but patient and control samples were amplified and corrected together, so any skew would affect both groups equally. The naive, central memory and regulatory TCRB repertoires appeared to resemble one another more closely among patients than among healthy donors. At VDJ recombination sites, patients with type 1 diabetes made fewer insertions and deleted more nucleotides, a pattern implying thymic rearrangement abnormalities. Because small numbers of individuals were included in the HLA sub-analyses, any influence of HLA type on TCRB rearrangement was left unresolved.

The CDR3 starts with the cysteine, ends with the phenylalanine, and has 15 residues. The sequence is cut down to CDR3 DNA, 45 bases in frame from base 1. At the junction V is shortened by 5 bases and J by 8 bases; bases outside the gene matches: 11. The germline V gene encodes CDR1 SNHLY and CDR2 FYNNEI. The rearranged segments are TRBV2 and TRBJ2-1; the junction holds 8 bases that match TRBD2. This receptor was obtained from a woman aged 18-29 years in good health. Sample: naive CD4+ T cells from blood. The sample's cell subset or site label is to be understood as: true naive CD4+ T cells. The DNA sequence is given as TGTGCCAGCAGTCGAGGGATTAGCGGGATCTATGAGCAGTTCTTC. This translates into CASSRGISGIYEQFF.